This TCR beta chain was sequenced during a study of blood T cells in healthy people across ages. Study-wide findings and caveats: Long-lived donors had more naive CD4+ cells and higher diversity than aged donors. PBMCs that were unsorted prevented a conclusive naive versus antigen-experienced comparison.

CDR1 and CDR2 from the germline V gene are DFQATT and SNEGSKA (reference sequence). The CDR3 spans 13 residues. The V end was cut by 1 base, the J end by 5 bases, with 11 bases between. Combining a sample-barcoded 5' primer with a J-beta primer mix, a second PCR ran for about 6 to 12 cycles. A 12-random-nucleotide template-switch adaptor tagged each cDNA molecule. TCRdb reprocessed the 5' RACE reads via MiXCR and lists one record per CDR3 protein. The sample lists more than 1,400,000 distinct CDR3 sequences, 42% occurring once. Total RNA extracted from each sample amounted to at least 5 micrograms. This clonotype was found a few times. The antigen remains unidentified.

The sequenced sample consisted of blood. The sequence came from a young woman in good health. V and J are TRBV20-1 and TRBJ2-5; the D is unclear. The CDR3 nucleotides are TGCAGTGCTAGAGCCCCAGGCTTTGAGACCCAGTACTTC. Protein sequence: CSARAPGFETQYF.